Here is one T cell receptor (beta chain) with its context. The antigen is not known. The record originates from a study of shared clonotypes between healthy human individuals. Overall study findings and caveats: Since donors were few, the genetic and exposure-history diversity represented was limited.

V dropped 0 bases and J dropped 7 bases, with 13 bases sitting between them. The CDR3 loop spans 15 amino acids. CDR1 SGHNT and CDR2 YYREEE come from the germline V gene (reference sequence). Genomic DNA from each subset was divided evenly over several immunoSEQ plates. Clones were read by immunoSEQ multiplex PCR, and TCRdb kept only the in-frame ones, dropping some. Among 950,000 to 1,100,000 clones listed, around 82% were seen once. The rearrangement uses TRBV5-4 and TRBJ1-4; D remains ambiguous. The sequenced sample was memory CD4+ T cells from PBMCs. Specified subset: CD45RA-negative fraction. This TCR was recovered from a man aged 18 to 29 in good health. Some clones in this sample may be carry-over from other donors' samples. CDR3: CASSLVGDGTEKLFF. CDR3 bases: TGTGCCAGCAGCTTGGTCGGGGATGGCACTGAAAAACTGTTTTTT.